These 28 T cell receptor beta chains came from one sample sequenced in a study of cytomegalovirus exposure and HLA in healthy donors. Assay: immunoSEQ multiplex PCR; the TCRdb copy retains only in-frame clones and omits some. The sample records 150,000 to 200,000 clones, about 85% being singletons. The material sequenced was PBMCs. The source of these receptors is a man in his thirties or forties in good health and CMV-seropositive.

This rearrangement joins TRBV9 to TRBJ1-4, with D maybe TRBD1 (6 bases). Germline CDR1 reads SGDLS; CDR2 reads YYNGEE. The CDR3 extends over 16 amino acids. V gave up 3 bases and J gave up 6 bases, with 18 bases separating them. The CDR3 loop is CASSAHGGGTDEKLFF. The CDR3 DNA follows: TGTGCCAGCAGCGCGCATGGGGGCGGAACGGATGAAAAACTGTTTTTT.

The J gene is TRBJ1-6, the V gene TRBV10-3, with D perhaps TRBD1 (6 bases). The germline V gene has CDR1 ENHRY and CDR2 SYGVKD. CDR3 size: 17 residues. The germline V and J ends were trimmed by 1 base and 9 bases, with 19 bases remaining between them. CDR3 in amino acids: CAISELGGAQSASPLHF. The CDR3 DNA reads TGTGCCATCAGTGAGTTAGGGGGGGCGCAAAGCGCTTCACCCCTCCACTTT.

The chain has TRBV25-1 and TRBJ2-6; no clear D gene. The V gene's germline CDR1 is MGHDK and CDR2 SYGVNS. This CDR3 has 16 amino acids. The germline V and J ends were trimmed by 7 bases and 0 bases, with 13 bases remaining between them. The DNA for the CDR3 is TGTGCCAGCACTGGAACAGTCCTCTCTGGGGCCAACGTCCTGACTTTC. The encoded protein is CASTGTVLSGANVLTF.

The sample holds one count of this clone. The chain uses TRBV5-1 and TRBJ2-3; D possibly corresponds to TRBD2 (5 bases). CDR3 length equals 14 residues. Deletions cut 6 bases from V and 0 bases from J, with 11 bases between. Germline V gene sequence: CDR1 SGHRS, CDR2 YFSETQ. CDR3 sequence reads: CASTNGVSTDTQYF. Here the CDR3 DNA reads TGCGCCAGCACGAACGGGGTTAGCACAGATACGCAGTATTTT.

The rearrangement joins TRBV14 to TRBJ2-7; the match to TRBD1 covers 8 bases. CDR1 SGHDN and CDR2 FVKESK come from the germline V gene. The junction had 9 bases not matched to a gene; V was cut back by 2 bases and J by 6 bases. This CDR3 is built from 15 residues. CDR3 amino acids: CASSQSLTGAVEQYF. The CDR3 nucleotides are TGTGCCAGCAGCCAATCCTTGACAGGGGCCGTCGAGCAGTACTTC. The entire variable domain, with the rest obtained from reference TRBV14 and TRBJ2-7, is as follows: EAGVTQFPSHSVIEKGQTVTLRCDPISGHDNLYWYRRVMGKEIKFLLHFVKESKQDESGMPNNRFLAERTGGTYSTLKVQPAELEDSGVYFCASSQSLTGAVEQYFGPGTRLTVT.

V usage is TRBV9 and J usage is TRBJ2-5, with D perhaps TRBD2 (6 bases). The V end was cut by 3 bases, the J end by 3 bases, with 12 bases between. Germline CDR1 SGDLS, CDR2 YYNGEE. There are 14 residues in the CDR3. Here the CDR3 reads CASSEVGGEETQYF. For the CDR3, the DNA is TGTGCCAGCAGCGAGGTAGGAGGGGAAGAGACCCAGTACTTC.

The CDR3, as DNA: TGCGCCAGCAGCCACTCCAGGACAGGGACTAGCACAGATACGCAGTATTTT. Protein: CASSHSRTGTSTDTQYF. The V and J genes are TRBV4-3 and TRBJ2-3, with 8 bases identical to TRBD1. The CDR3 runs to 17 residues. Looked up from germline, CDR1 is LGHNA and CDR2 is YSLEER. The V gene end was trimmed by 3 bases and the J gene end by 0 bases; junction bases not matched to a gene: 8.

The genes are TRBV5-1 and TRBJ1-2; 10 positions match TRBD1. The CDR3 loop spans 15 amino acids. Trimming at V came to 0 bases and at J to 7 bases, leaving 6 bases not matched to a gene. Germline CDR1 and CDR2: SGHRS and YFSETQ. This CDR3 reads CASSLETGGIAGYTF. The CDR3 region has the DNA TGCGCCAGCAGCTTGGAGACAGGGGGCATCGCTGGCTACACCTTC.

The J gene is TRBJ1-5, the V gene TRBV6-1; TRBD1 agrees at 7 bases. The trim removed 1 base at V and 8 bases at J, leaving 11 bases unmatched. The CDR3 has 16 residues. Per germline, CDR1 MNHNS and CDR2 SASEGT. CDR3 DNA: TGTGCCAGCAGTGAAGGGGGGGCGGTCAGGGGGAAGCCCCAGCATTTT. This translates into CASSEGGAVRGKPQHF.

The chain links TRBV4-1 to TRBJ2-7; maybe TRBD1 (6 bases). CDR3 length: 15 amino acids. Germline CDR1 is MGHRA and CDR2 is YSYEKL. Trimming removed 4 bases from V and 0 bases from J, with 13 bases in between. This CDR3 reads CASSPRQASSYEQYF. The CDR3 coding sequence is TGCGCCAGCAGCCCGCGACAGGCTTCCTCCTACGAGCAGTACTTC.

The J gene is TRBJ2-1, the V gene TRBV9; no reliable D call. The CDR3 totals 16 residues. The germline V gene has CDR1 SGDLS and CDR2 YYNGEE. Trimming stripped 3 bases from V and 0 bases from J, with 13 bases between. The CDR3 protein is CASSDRPTGSYNEQFF. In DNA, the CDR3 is TGTGCCAGCAGCGACCGACCTACGGGCTCCTACAATGAGCAGTTCTTC.

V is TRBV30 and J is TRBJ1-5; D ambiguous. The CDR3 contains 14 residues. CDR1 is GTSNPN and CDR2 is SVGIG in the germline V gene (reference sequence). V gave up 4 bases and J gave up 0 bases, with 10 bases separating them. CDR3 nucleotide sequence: TGTGCCTGGAAGGGCGGGAATAGCAATCAGCCCCAGCATTTT. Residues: CAWKGGNSNQPQHF. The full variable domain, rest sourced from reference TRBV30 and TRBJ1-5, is SQTIHQWPATLVQPVGSPLSLECTVEGTSNPNLYWYRQAAGRGLQLLFYSVGIGQISSEVPQNLSASRPQDRQFILSSKKLLLSDSGFYLCAWKGGNSNQPQHFGDGTRLSIL.

CDR3 coding DNA: TGTGCCAGTAGCCACGCGGCAGGGGGCTACGAGCAGTACTTC. Protein: CASSHAAGGYEQYF. V gene TRBV19 combines with J gene TRBJ2-7; 7 bases line up with TRBD1. The germline gives CDR1 LNHDA, CDR2 SQIVND (reference sequence). This CDR3 spans 14 amino acids. The J segment lost 3 bases and the V segment lost 6 bases, leaving 8 bases of the junction unmatched.

CDR3 sequence: CSVQGQGEFGYTF. The DNA for the CDR3 is TGCAGCGTCCAGGGACAGGGGGAGTTTGGCTACACCTTC. The chain uses TRBV29-1 and TRBJ1-2; 11 nucleotides line up with TRBD1. The V segment lost 6 bases and the J segment 7 bases; nucleotides outside the gene matches: 7. CDR1 is SQVTM, CDR2 ANQGSEA, per germline. The CDR3 totals 13 residues. Drawing the rest from reference TRBV29-1 and TRBJ1-2, the complete variable domain is SAVISQKPSRDICQRGTSLTIQCQVDSQVTMMFWYRQQPGQSLTLIATANQGSEATYESGFVIDKFPISRPNLTFSTLTVSNMSPEDSSIYLCSVQGQGEFGYTFGSGTRLTVV.

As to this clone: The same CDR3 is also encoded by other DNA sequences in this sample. The CDR3 spells CASSLGQGSWNEQFF. The CDR3, as DNA: TGCGCCAGCAGCCTGGGACAGGGATCGTGGAATGAGCAGTTCTTC. The chain combines TRBV5-1 with TRBJ2-1; 9 bases map to TRBD1. J gave up 7 bases and V 4 bases, and 9 bases lay outside the gene matches. The CDR3 contains 15 residues. CDR1 and CDR2 (germline): SGHRS, YFSETQ.

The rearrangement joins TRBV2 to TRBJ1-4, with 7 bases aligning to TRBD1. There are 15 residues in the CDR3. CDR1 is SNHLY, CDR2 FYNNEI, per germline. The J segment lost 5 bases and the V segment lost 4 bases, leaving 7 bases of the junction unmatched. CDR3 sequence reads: CASSGWGQRNEKLFF. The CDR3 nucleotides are TGTGCCAGCAGTGGGTGGGGACAGAGAAATGAAAAACTGTTTTTT.

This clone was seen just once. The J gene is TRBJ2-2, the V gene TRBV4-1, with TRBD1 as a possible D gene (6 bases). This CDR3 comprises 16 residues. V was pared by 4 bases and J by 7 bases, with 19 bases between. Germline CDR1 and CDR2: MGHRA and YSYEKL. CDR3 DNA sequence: TGCGCCAGCAGCCGACCCCAGGACAGATCCGACGGGGAGCTGTTTTTT. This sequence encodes CASSRPQDRSDGELFF.

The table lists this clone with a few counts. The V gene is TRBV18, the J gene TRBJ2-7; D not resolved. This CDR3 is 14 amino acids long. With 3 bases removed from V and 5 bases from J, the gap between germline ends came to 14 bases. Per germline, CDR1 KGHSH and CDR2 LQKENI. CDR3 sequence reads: CASSPPVGSNEQYF. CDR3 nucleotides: TGTGCCAGCTCACCTCCGGTCGGGTCCAACGAGCAGTACTTC.

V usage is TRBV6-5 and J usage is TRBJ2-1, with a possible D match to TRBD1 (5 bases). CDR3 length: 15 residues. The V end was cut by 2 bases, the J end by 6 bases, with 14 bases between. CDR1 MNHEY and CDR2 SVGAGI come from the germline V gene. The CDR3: CASSYQGAPSNEQFF. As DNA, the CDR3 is TGTGCCAGCAGTTACCAAGGGGCCCCTAGCAATGAGCAGTTCTTC.

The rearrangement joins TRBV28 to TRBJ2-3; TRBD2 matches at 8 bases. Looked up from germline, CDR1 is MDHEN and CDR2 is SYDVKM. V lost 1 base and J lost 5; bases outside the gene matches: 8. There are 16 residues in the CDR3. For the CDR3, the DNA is TGTGCCAGCAGTTTATTTGGAGCGGGGGCTGGAGATACGCAGTATTTT. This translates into CASSLFGAGAGDTQYF.

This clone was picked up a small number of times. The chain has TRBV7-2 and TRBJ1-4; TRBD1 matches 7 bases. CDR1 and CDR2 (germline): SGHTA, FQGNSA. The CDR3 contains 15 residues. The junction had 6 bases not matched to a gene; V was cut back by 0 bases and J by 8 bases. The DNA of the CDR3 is TGTGCCAGCAGCTTAGCAAGGACAGGACAGGAAAAACTGTTTTTT. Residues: CASSLARTGQEKLFF.

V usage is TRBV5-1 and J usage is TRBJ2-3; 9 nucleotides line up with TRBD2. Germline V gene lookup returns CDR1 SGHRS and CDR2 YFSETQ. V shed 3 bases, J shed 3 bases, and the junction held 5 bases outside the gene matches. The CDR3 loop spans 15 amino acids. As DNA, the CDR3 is TGCGCCAGCAGCTGGAGCGGGGGGATGACAGATACGCAGTATTTT. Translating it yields CASSWSGGMTDTQYF.

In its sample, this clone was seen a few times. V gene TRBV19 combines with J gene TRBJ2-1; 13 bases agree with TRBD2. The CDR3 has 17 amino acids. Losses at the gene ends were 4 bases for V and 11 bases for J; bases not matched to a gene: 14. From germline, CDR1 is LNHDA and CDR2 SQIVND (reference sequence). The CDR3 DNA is TGTGCCAGTAGTAAACTAGCGGGGGGGCTGTCCCCCAGTCAGCAGTTCTTC. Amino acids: CASSKLAGGLSPSQQFF.

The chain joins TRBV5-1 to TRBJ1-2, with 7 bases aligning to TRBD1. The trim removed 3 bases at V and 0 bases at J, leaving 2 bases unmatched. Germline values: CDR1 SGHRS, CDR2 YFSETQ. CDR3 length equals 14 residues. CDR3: CASSSGGTNYGYTF. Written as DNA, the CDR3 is TGCGCCAGCAGCTCAGGGGGAACTAACTATGGCTACACCTTC.

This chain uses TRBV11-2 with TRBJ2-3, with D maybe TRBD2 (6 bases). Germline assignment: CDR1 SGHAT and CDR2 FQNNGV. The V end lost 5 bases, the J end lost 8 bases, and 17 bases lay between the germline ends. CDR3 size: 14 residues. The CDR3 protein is CASSHFSGGGTQYF. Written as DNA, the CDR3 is TGTGCCAGCAGCCACTTCTCCGGGGGAGGTACGCAGTATTTT.

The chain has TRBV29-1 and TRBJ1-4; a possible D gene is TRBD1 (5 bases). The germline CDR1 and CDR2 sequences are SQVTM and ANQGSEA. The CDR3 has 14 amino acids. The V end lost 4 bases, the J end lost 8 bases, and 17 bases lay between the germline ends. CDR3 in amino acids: CSVVVRDSGEKLFF. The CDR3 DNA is TGCAGCGTTGTAGTCCGAGACAGCGGGGAAAAACTGTTTTTT.

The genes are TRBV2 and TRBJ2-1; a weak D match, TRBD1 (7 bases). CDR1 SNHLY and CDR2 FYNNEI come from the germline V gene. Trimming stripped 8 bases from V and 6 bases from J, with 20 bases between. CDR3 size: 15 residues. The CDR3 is CASDPAGQLFNEQFF. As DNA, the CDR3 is TGTGCCAGCGACCCGGCGGGACAGCTCTTCAATGAGCAGTTCTTC.

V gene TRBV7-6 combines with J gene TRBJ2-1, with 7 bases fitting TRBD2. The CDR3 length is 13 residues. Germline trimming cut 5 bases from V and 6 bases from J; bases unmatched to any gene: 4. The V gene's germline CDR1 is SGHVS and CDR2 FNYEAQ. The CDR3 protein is CASSPSGGNEQFF. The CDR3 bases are TGTGCCAGCAGCCCTAGCGGAGGCAATGAGCAGTTCTTC.